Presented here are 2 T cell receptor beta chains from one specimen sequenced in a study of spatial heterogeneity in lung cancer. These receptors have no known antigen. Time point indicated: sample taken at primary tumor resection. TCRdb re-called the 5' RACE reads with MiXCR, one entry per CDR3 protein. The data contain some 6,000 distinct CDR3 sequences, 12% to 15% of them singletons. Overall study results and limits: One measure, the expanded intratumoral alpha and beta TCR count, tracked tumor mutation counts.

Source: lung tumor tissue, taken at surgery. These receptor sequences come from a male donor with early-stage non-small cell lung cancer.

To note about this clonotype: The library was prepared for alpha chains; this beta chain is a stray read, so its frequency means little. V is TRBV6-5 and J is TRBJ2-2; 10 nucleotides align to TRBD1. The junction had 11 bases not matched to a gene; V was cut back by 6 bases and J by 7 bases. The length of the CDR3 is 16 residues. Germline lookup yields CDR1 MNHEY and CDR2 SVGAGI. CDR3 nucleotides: TGTGCCAGCAGCTCGGACCGGGACAGGGGTCGCGGGGAGCTGTTTTTT. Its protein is CASSSDRDRGRGELFF.

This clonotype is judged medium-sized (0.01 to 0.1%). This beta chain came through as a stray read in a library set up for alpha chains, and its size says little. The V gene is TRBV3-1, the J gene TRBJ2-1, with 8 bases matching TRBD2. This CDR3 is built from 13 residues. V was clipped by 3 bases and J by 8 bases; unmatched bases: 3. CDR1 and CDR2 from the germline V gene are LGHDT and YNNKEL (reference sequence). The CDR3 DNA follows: TGTGCCAGCAGCCAGGTAGCGGGACATGAGCAGTTCTTC. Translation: CASSQVAGHEQFF.